The TCR beta chain described here comes from a study of CD8 T cells in Susac syndrome. TCR beta sequences were obtained from blood CD8+ and CD4+ T cells. The controls, all healthy donors, were matched for age and sex. It was with random hexamers that about 0.45 to 1 ug RNA was reverse transcribed. Across 54 Vbeta and 13 Jbeta, immunoSEQ multiplex PCR amplified TCR beta CDR3. TCRdb re-derived calls from the immunoSEQ multiplex PCR reads in MiXCR, one entry per CDR3 protein. The sample contains 120,000 to 150,000 distinct CDR3 sequences, roughly 94% of which appear only once. Trimming took 6 bases from V and 5 from J; bases not matched to a gene: 7. This CDR3 has 14 residues. Germline loops: CDR1 MNHEY, CDR2 SMNVEV (reference sequence).

The J gene is TRBJ2-5, the V gene TRBV27; 9 nucleotides match TRBD2. The sequence came from a human donor in good health. Sequenced sample: CD8+ T cells from PBMCs. CDR3 region: CASRIAGVWETQYF. The CDR3 bases are TGTGCCAGCAGGATAGCGGGAGTGTGGGAGACCCAGTACTTC.